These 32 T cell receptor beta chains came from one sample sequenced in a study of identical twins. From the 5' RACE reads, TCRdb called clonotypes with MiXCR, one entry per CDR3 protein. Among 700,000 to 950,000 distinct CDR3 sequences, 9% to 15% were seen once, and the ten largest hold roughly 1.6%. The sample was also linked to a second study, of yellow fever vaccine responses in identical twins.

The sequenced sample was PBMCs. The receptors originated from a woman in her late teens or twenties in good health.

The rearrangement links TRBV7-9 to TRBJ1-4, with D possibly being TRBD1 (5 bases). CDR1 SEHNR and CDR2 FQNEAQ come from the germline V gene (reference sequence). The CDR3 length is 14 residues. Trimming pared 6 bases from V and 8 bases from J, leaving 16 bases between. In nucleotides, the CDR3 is TGTGCCAGCAGTTTTTTCAGGGAAGGAGAAAAACTGTTTTTT. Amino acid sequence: CASSFFREGEKLFF.

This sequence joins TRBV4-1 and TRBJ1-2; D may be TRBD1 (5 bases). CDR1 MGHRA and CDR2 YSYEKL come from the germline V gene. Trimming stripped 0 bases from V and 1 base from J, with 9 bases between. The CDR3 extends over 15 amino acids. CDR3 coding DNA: TGCGCCAGCAGCCAAGATATCAGGGTTAACTATGGCTACACCTTC. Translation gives CASSQDIRVNYGYTF.

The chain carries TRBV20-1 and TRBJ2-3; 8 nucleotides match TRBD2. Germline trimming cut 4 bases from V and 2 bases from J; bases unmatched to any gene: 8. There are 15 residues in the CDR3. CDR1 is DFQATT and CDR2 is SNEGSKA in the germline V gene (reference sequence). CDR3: CSATEKRGPTDTQYF. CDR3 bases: TGCAGTGCTACCGAAAAGCGGGGGCCCACAGATACGCAGTATTTT.

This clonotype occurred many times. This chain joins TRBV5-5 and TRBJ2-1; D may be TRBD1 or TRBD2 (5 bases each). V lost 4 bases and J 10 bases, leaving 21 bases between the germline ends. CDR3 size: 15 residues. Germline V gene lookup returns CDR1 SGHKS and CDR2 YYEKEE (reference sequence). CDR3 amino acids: CASSPPGRTIQEQFF. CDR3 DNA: TGTGCCAGCAGCCCCCCGGGACGTACCATTCAGGAGCAGTTCTTC.

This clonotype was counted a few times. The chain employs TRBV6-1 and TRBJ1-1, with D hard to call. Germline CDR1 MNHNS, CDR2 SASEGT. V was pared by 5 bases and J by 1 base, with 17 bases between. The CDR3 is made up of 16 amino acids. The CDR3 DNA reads TGTGCCAGCAGTCCCCCCGGGCTCCCGGAGAACACTGAAGCTTTCTTT. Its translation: CASSPPGLPENTEAFF.

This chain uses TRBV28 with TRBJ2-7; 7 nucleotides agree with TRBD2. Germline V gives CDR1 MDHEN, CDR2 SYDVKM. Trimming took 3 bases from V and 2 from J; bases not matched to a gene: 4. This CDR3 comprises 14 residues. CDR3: CASSFSAGTYEQYF. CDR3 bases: TGTGCCAGCAGTTTTTCAGCGGGGACCTACGAGCAGTACTTC.

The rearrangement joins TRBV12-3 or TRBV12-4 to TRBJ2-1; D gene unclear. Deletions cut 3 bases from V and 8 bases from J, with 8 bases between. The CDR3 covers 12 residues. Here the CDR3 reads CASSFSADEQFF. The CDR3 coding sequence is TGTGCCAGCAGTTTTTCTGCCGATGAGCAGTTCTTC.

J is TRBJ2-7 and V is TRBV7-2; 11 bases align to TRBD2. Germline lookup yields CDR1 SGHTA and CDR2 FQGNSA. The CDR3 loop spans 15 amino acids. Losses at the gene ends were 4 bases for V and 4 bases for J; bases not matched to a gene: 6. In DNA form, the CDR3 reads TGTGCCAGCAGCTCCGAGGGACTAGCGGTTTACGAGCAGTACGTC. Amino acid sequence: CASSSEGLAVYEQYV.

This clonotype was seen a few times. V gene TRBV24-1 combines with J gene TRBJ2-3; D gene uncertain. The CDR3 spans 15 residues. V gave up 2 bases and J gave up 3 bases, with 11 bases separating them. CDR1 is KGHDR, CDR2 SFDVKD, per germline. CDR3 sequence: CATSDSTGSTDTQYF. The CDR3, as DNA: TGTGCCACCAGTGATTCGACCGGATCAACAGATACGCAGTATTTT.

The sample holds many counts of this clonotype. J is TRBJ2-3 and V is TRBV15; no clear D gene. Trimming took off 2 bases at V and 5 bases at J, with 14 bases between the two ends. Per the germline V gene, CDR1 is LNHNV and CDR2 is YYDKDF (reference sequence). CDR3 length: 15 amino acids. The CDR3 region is CATSRPYGVLDTQYF. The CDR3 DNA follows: TGTGCCACCAGCAGACCCTACGGCGTCCTAGATACGCAGTATTTT.

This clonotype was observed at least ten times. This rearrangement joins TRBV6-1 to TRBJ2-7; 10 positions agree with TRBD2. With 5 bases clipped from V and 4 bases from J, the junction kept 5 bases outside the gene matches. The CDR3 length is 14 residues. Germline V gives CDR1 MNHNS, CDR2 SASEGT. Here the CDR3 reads CASSLGLADYEQYF. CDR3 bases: TGTGCCAGCAGTCTTGGACTAGCGGATTACGAGCAGTACTTC.

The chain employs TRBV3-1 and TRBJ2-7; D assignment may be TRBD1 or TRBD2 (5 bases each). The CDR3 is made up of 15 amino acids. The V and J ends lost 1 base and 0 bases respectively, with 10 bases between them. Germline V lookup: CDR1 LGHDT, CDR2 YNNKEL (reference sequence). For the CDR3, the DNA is TGTGCCAGCAGCCAAGCGTCGGGGCCCTCCTACGAGCAGTACGTC. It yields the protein CASSQASGPSYEQYV.

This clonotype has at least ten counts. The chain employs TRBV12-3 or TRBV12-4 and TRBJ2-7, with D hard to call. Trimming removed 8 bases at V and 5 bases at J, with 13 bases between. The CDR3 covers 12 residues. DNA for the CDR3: TGTGCCAGCGGAAGGGTGGGGAACGAGCAGTACTTC. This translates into CASGRVGNEQYF.

The CDR3, as DNA: TGCGCCAGCAGCCACGCTACCGAGGGGGAGCAGTTCTTC. Translating gives CASSHATEGEQFF. This sequence joins TRBV4-1 and TRBJ2-1, with D perhaps TRBD1 or TRBD2 (5 bases each). CDR1 and CDR2 (germline): MGHRA, YSYEKL. V lost 3 bases and J 10 bases, leaving 13 bases between the germline ends. This CDR3 spans 13 amino acids.

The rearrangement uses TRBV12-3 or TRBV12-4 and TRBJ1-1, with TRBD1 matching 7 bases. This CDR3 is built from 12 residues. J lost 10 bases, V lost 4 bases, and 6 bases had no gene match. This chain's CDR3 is CASSYGQAVAFF. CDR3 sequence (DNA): TGTGCCAGCAGTTACGGACAGGCTGTAGCTTTCTTT.

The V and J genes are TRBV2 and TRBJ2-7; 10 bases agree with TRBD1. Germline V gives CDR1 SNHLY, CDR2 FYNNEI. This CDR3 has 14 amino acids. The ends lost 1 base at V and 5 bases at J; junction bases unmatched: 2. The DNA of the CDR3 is TGTGCCAGCAGTGAAGGGACAGGGGGTGACGAGCAGTACGTC. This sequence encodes CASSEGTGGDEQYV.

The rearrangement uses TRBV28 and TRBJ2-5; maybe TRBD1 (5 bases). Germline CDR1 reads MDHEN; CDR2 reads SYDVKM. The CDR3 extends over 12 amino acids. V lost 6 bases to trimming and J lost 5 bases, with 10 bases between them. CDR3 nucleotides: TGTGCCAGCAGCCGACAGCCGGAGACCCAGTACTTC. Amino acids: CASSRQPETQYF.

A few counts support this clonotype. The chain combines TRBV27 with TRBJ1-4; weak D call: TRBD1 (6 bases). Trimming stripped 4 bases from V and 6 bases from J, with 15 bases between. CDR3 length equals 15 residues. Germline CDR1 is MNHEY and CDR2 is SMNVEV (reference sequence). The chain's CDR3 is CASSSYRVGDEKLFF. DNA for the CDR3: TGTGCCAGCAGTTCATACAGGGTGGGAGATGAAAAACTGTTTTTT.

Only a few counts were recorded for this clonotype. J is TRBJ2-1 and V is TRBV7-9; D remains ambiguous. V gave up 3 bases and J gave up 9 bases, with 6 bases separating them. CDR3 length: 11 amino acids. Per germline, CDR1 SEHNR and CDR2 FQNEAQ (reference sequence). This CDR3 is CASSFDTEQFF. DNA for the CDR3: TGTGCCAGCAGCTTTGACACTGAGCAGTTCTTC.

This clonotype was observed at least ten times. Here the CDR3 reads CASSSPGEPPEQFF. The CDR3 DNA sequence: TGTGCCAGCAGCTCCCCGGGGGAGCCCCCGGAGCAGTTCTTC. The rearrangement uses TRBV5-6 and TRBJ2-1; a possible D gene is TRBD2 (6 bases). V lost 3 bases and J 10 bases, leaving 17 bases between the germline ends. This CDR3 comprises 14 residues. Germline V gene sequence: CDR1 SGHDT, CDR2 YYEEEE. The whole variable domain, filled in from reference TRBV5-6 and TRBJ2-1, reads DAGVTQSPTHLIKTRGQQVTLRCSPKSGHDTVSWYQQALGQGPQFIFQYYEEEERQRGNFPDRFSGHQFPNYSSELNVNALLLGDSALYLCASSSPGEPPEQFFGPGTRLTVL.

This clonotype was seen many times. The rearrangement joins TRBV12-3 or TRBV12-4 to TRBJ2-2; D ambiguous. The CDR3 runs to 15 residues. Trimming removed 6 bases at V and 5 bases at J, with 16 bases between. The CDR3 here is CASRAPDWGTGELFF. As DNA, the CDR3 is TGTGCCAGCAGGGCACCCGACTGGGGAACCGGGGAGCTGTTTTTT.

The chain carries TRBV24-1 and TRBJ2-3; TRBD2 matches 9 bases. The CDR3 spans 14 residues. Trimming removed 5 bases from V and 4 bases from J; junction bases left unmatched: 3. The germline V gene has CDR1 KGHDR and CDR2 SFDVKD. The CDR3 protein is CATSASGAADTQYF. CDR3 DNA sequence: TGTGCCACCAGTGCTAGCGGGGCAGCAGATACGCAGTATTTT.

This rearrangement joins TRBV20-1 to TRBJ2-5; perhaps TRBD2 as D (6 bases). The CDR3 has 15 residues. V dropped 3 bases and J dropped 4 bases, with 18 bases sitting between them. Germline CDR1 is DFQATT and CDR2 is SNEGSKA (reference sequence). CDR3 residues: CSARTLIRGTETQYF. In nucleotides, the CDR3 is TGCAGTGCTAGGACCTTGATTCGGGGGACAGAGACCCAGTACTTC.

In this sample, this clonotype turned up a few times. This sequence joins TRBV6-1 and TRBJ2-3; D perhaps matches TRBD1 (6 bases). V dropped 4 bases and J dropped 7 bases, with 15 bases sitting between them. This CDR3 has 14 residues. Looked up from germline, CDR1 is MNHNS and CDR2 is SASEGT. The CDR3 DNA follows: TGTGCCAGCAGTGTTAGACAGGACGTGAATACGCAGTATTTT. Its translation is CASSVRQDVNTQYF.

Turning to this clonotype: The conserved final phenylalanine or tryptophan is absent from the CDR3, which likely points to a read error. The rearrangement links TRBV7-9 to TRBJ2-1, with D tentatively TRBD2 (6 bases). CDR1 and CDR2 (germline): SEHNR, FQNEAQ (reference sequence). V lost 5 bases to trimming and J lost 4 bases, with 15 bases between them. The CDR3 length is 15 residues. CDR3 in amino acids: CASSDGTGGYNEQFL. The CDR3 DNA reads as TGTGCCAGCAGCGACGGGACTGGAGGATACAATGAGCAGTTCCTC.

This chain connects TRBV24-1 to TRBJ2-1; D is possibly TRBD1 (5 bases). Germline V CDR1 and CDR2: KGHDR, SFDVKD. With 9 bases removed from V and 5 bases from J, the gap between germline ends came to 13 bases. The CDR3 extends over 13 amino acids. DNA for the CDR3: TGTGCCACCGGGGCAGAAAGTAACAATGAGCAGTTCTTC. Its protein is CATGAESNNEQFF.

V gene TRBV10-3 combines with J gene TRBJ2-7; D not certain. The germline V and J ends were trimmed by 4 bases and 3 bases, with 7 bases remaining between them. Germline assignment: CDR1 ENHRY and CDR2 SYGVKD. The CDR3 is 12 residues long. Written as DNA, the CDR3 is TGTGCCATCAGTGCGACCCTCTACGAGCAGTACGTC. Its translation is CAISATLYEQYV.

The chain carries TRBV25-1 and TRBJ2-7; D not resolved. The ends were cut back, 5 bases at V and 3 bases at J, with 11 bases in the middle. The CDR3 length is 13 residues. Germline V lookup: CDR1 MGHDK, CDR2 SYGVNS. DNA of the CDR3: TGTGCCAGCAGTCATTTGGCGCGCTACGAGCAGTACTTC. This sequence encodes CASSHLARYEQYF.

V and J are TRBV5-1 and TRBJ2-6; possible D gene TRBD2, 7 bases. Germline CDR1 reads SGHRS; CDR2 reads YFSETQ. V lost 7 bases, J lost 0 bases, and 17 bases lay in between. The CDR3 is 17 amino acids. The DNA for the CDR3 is TGCGCCAGCCGGCTGGGGGGGCCGGACTCTGGGGCCAACGTCCTGACTTTC. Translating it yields CASRLGGPDSGANVLTF. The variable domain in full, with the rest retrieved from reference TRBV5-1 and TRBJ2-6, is KAGVTQTPRYLIKTRGQQVTLSCSPISGHRSVSWYQQTPGQGLQFLFEYFSETQRNKGNFPGRFSGRQFSNSRSEMNVSTLELGDSALYLCASRLGGPDSGANVLTFGAGSRLTVL.

CDR3 in amino acids: CASKGPGTGRNNEQFF. CDR3 coding DNA: TGTGCCAGCAAGGGCCCCGGGACAGGGAGGAACAATGAGCAGTTCTTC. The chain combines TRBV28 with TRBJ2-1; 9 bases align to TRBD1. Trimming took 7 bases from V and 5 from J; bases not matched to a gene: 12. This CDR3 comprises 16 residues. Germline loops: CDR1 MDHEN, CDR2 SYDVKM. The entire variable domain, with the rest obtained from reference TRBV28 and TRBJ2-1, is as follows: DVKVTQSSRYLVKRTGEKVFLECVQDMDHENMFWYRQDPGLGLRLIYFSYDVKMKEKGDIPEGYSVSREKKERFSLILESASTNQTSMYLCASKGPGTGRNNEQFFGPGTRLTVL.

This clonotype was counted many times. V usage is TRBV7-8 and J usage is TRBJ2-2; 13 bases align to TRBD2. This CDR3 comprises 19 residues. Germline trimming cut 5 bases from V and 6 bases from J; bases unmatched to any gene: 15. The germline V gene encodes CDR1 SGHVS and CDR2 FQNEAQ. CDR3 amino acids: CASSLTQLAGGLLAGELFF. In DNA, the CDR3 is TGTGCCAGCAGCCTTACCCAACTAGCGGGAGGGCTTCTGGCCGGGGAGCTGTTTTTT.

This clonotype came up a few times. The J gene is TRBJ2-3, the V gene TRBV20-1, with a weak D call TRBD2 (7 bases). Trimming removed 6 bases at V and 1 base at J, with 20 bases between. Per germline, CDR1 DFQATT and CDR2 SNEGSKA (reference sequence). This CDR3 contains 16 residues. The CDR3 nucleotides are TGCAGTGCCCAACATAGGGGGGGGGCCCGCACAGATACGCAGTATTTT. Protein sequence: CSAQHRGGARTDTQYF.